These 12 T cell receptor beta chains came from one sample sequenced in a study of blood T cell repertoires in COVID-19. Repertoires were generated with immunoSEQ multiplex PCR, while TCRdb's copy carries only in-frame clones and drops some. The table has 120,000 or so clones, approximately 81% seen once. Sequenced: peripheral blood. These receptors came from a woman between 45 and 65 years old with acute or convalescent COVID-19.

The chain uses TRBV5-1 and TRBJ1-1; TRBD1 matches at 7 bases. The trim removed 4 bases at V and 2 bases at J, leaving 8 bases unmatched. Per germline, CDR1 SGHRS and CDR2 YFSETQ. The CDR3 is 15 residues long. Here the CDR3 DNA reads TGCGCCAGCAGCCCGGGAAGGGGGCTTAACACTGAAGCTTTCTTT. Translation: CASSPGRGLNTEAFF.

This clone was picked up a small number of times. The chain employs TRBV2 and TRBJ2-7; 8 positions agree with TRBD2. The germline CDR1 and CDR2 sequences are SNHLY and FYNNEI. The CDR3 covers 14 residues. V shed 6 bases, J shed 6 bases, and the junction held 10 bases outside the gene matches. Written as DNA, the CDR3 is TGTGCCAGCAGAAGTCGGGCGGGAGGTGCCGAGCAGTACTTC. This sequence encodes CASRSRAGGAEQYF.

V gene TRBV5-4 combines with J gene TRBJ2-7, with 7 positions matching TRBD1. Germline-derived CDR1 and CDR2 are SGHNT and YYREEE (reference sequence). V was clipped by 0 bases and J by 5 bases; unmatched bases: 11. The length of the CDR3 is 16 residues. The DNA for the CDR3 is TGTGCCAGCAGCTTGGCCAAAAGGGGGCGCAACGACGAGCAGTACTTC. Amino acid sequence: CASSLAKRGRNDEQYF.

The J gene is TRBJ2-3, the V gene TRBV6-5; a weak D match, TRBD2 (5 bases). This CDR3 contains 14 residues. V was cut by 3 bases and J by 1 base, with 8 bases left in between. Germline CDR1 is MNHEY and CDR2 is SVGAGI. The CDR3 bases are TGTGCCAGCAGTTATCTGGGAGGCACAGATACGCAGTATTTT. Translated: CASSYLGGTDTQYF.

The sample holds one count of this clone. The V gene is TRBV10-2, the J gene TRBJ1-1; TRBD1 aligns across 9 bases. Germline V CDR1 and CDR2: WSHSY, SAAADI. The J segment lost 7 bases and the V segment lost 6 bases, leaving 6 bases of the junction unmatched. The CDR3 covers 13 residues. The CDR3 reads CASRPGQGNEAFF. CDR3 sequence (DNA): TGCGCCAGCAGACCGGGACAGGGTAATGAAGCTTTCTTT.

This clone counts as medium-sized. The V gene is TRBV5-6, the J gene TRBJ1-4; perhaps TRBD1 as D (6 bases). V lost 0 bases to trimming and J lost 3 bases, with 15 bases between them. Germline V gene lookup returns CDR1 SGHDT and CDR2 YYEEEE. This CDR3 has 17 amino acids. CDR3: CASSLVQGVMANEKLFF. Written as DNA, the CDR3 is TGTGCCAGCAGCTTGGTACAGGGCGTAATGGCTAATGAAAAACTGTTTTTT.

The V gene is TRBV6-4, the J gene TRBJ2-7, with a possible D match to TRBD1 (6 bases). Per the germline V gene, CDR1 is MRHNA and CDR2 is SNTAGT. This CDR3 is built from 12 residues. With 6 bases removed from V and 6 bases from J, the gap between germline ends came to 12 bases. The CDR3 DNA sequence: TGTGCCAGCAGCAACAGGGTTCCCGAGCAGTACTTC. Amino acid sequence: CASSNRVPEQYF.

This sequence joins TRBV9 and TRBJ1-3; D is uncertain. The CDR3 totals 13 residues. The germline V gene encodes CDR1 SGDLS and CDR2 YYNGEE. The V end was cut by 4 bases, the J end by 0 bases, with 5 bases between. Here the CDR3 reads CASSPRSGNTIYF. The CDR3 DNA is TGTGCCAGCAGCCCCCGCTCTGGAAACACCATATATTTT.

The chain employs TRBV4-1 and TRBJ1-1, with D perhaps matching TRBD1 (5 bases). V lost 10 bases, J lost 1 base, and 13 bases lay in between. Germline V gives CDR1 MGHRA, CDR2 YSYEKL. The CDR3 is made up of 13 amino acids. CDR3 residues: CAISAQGNTEAFF. CDR3 in DNA: TGCGCCATTTCGGCCCAGGGGAACACTGAAGCTTTCTTT.

The CDR3 DNA sequence: TGTGCCACCAGTGGGTCGGGACAGGGTAACACCGGGGAGCTGTTTTTT. Amino acids: CATSGSGQGNTGELFF. The chain carries TRBV24-1 and TRBJ2-2, with TRBD1 matching 9 bases. From germline, CDR1 is KGHDR and CDR2 SFDVKD. V dropped 5 bases and J dropped 2; count of bases not matched to a gene: 5. The CDR3 spans 16 residues.

The chain links TRBV6-1 to TRBJ1-5; perhaps TRBD1 as D (6 bases). V lost 2 bases, J lost 6 bases, and 14 bases lay in between. In germline, CDR1 is MNHNS, CDR2 SASEGT. The CDR3 contains 15 residues. CDR3 nucleotides: TGTGCCAGCAGTGAATCGGCCCAGGGGATTCAGCCCCAGCATTTT. This gives the protein CASSESAQGIQPQHF.

The gene calls are TRBV2 and TRBJ1-1, with TRBD1 matching 7 bases. CDR1 and CDR2 (germline): SNHLY, FYNNEI. V shed 6 bases and J 5 bases; nucleotides not matched to a gene: 9. The CDR3 has 14 residues. The chain's CDR3 is CASRGQRLGTEAFF. The CDR3 DNA sequence: TGTGCCAGCAGGGGACAGCGTTTAGGGACTGAAGCTTTCTTT.